This TCR beta chain was sequenced for a study of T cell responses to AZD1222 COVID-19 vaccine. Sequencing was performed with immunoSEQ multiplex PCR; in TCRdb, only in-frame clones are kept and a portion is missing. In the table there are under 150,000 clones, under 95% of which are singletons. CDR1 is SEHNR, CDR2 FQNEAQ, per germline (reference sequence). The CDR3 has 11 amino acids. V was cut by 1 base and J by 7 bases, with 5 bases left in between. The sequencing used peripheral blood, collected on day 0 of AZD1222 vaccination. The V gene is TRBV7-9, the J gene TRBJ2-7, with D unresolved. The clonotype was recovered from an adult in good health. CDR3 coding DNA: TGTGCCAGCAGCTTAGGTTTAGAGCAGTACTTC. The encoded protein is CASSLGLEQYF.